Sequencing of this T cell receptor beta chain was carried out in a study of blood T cell repertoires in COVID-19. Study overall: The origin of the acute and convalescent COVID-19 samples was the United States, Italy and Spain. T cells, B-cell-depleted T cells, or PBMCs provided the cDNA or gDNA that served as material.

In the authors' methods: Using reference gene primer amplification, nucleated cell counts were estimated. Here immunoSEQ multiplex PCR was the method, and the copy in TCRdb shows in-frame clones only, minus some. V and J calls and clone size are those listed in that table; D and trimming were worked out from the DNA. The sample consists of some 250,000 clones, 70% to 90% of them appearing once. Germline CDR1 SGDLS, CDR2 YYNGEE. V dropped 6 bases and J dropped 2 bases, with 11 bases sitting between them. CDR3 size: 13 residues. This receptor was obtained from a man between 60 and 70 years old with acute or convalescent COVID-19. The source material was peripheral blood. The V call is TRBV9, the J call TRBJ1-2; perhaps TRBD1 as D (5 bases). The CDR3 reads CASTQTVNYGYTF. CDR3 sequence (DNA): TGTGCCAGCACCCAGACAGTGAACTATGGCTACACCTTC.